Listed below are T cell receptor beta chains from one sample, sequenced in a study of T cell responses to AZD1222 COVID-19 vaccine. Sequencing was performed with immunoSEQ multiplex PCR; in TCRdb, only in-frame clones are kept and a portion is missing. The repertoire holds approximately 100,000 clones, approximately 92% seen once, with roughly 1.1% in the top ten. Sequencing was performed on peripheral blood, taken on day 0 of AZD1222 vaccination. All receptors come from an adult in good health. The CDR3 runs from the conserved cysteine through the conserved F or W. Fields, in order: D gene, clone size, J gene, V gene, CDR3 length, CDR3 protein, CDR3 DNA. A D gene is named only where the DNA matches it firmly. Rows may omit the clone size; those that give it use once, few, many or a size class.

d_gene: -
abundance: -
j_gene: TRBJ1-5
v_gene: TRBV7-9
len: 14
CDR3aa: CASSSAGLNQPQHF
CDR3nt: TGTGCCAGCAGCTCTGCAGGGTTGAATCAGCCCCAGCATTTT

d_gene: TRBD1
abundance: -
j_gene: TRBJ1-1
v_gene: TRBV6-5
len: 14
CDR3aa: CASGEQGLRTEAFF
CDR3nt: TGTGCCAGCGGGGAACAGGGGCTGAGGACTGAAGCTTTCTTT

d_gene: TRBD1
abundance: -
j_gene: TRBJ2-1
v_gene: TRBV7-2
len: 14
CDR3aa: CASSSDPPGTAQFF
CDR3nt: TGTGCCAGCAGCTCCGATCCGCCTGGGACAGCCCAGTTCTTC

d_gene: TRBD2
abundance: -
j_gene: TRBJ2-3
v_gene: TRBV4-2
len: 17
CDR3aa: CASSHFTLAGGPGTQYF
CDR3nt: TGTGCCAGCAGCCATTTTACACTAGCGGGAGGGCCGGGTACGCAGTATTTT

d_gene: -
abundance: -
j_gene: TRBJ2-1
v_gene: TRBV6-2/TRBV6-3
len: 16
CDR3aa: CASSLSPGGAYNEQFF
CDR3nt: TGTGCCAGCAGCTTGTCCCCAGGGGGGGCCTACAATGAGCAGTTCTTC

d_gene: TRBD1
abundance: -
j_gene: TRBJ1-2
v_gene: TRBV29-1
len: 11
CDR3aa: CSAGTDYGYTF
CDR3nt: TGCAGCGCGGGGACAGACTATGGCTACACCTTC

d_gene: -
abundance: -
j_gene: TRBJ2-4
v_gene: TRBV19
len: 13
CDR3aa: CASGVLSGDIQYF
CDR3nt: TGTGCCAGTGGGGTCCTATCAGGGGACATTCAGTACTTC

d_gene: -
abundance: -
j_gene: TRBJ1-3
v_gene: TRBV7-9
len: 14
CDR3aa: CASTGLNSGNTIYF
CDR3nt: TGTGCCAGCACAGGGTTAAACTCTGGAAACACCATATATTTT

d_gene: -
abundance: -
j_gene: TRBJ1-5
v_gene: TRBV6-6
len: 15
CDR3aa: CASSYSTESNQPQHF
CDR3nt: TGTGCCAGCAGTTACTCGACTGAAAGCAATCAGCCCCAGCATTTT

d_gene: -
abundance: -
j_gene: TRBJ1-2
v_gene: TRBV7-9
len: 14
CDR3aa: CASSLSGGDYGYTF
CDR3nt: TGTGCCAGCAGCTTAAGCGGGGGCGACTATGGCTACACCTTC

d_gene: TRBD2
abundance: -
j_gene: TRBJ2-7
v_gene: TRBV12-5
len: 16
CDR3aa: CASGLVPRTSVYEQYF
CDR3nt: TGTGCTAGTGGTTTGGTACCGAGGACTAGTGTCTACGAGCAGTACTTC

d_gene: TRBD1
abundance: -
j_gene: TRBJ2-5
v_gene: TRBV18
len: 16
CDR3aa: CASSPPGTGDKETQYF
CDR3nt: TGTGCCAGCTCACCACCGGGGACAGGGGACAAGGAGACCCAGTACTTC

d_gene: -
abundance: once
j_gene: TRBJ1-2
v_gene: TRBV7-9
len: 13
CDR3aa: CASSPTGTYGYTF
CDR3nt: TGTGCCAGCAGCCCAACAGGGACCTATGGCTACACCTTC

d_gene: TRBD2
abundance: once
j_gene: TRBJ2-7
v_gene: TRBV5-1
len: 15
CDR3aa: CASSSGGTMTYEQYF
CDR3nt: TGCGCCAGCAGTAGCGGGGGGACCATGACCTACGAGCAGTACTTC

d_gene: TRBD2
abundance: few
j_gene: TRBJ2-7
v_gene: TRBV9
len: 15
CDR3aa: CASSLGTSGTYEQYF
CDR3nt: TGTGCCAGCAGCCTCGGGACTAGCGGGACATACGAGCAGTACTTC

d_gene: -
abundance: -
j_gene: TRBJ2-6
v_gene: TRBV5-6
len: 14
CDR3aa: CASSLFSGANVLTF
CDR3nt: TGTGCCAGCAGCTTGTTCTCTGGGGCCAACGTCCTGACTTTC

d_gene: -
abundance: -
j_gene: TRBJ2-1
v_gene: TRBV11-2
len: 16
CDR3aa: CASSLVGGTAYNEQFF
CDR3nt: TGTGCCAGCAGCTTAGTCGGGGGTACGGCCTACAATGAGCAGTTCTTC

d_gene: -
abundance: -
j_gene: TRBJ1-4
v_gene: TRBV6-5
len: 15
CDR3aa: CASSFKTATNEKLFF
CDR3nt: TGTGCCAGCAGTTTCAAGACGGCAACTAATGAAAAACTGTTTTTT

d_gene: TRBD2
abundance: -
j_gene: TRBJ2-3
v_gene: TRBV7-3
len: 16
CDR3aa: CASSPTGGGRTDTQYF
CDR3nt: TGTGCCAGCAGCCCCACTGGGGGGGGGAGGACAGATACGCAGTATTTT

d_gene: -
abundance: -
j_gene: TRBJ1-3
v_gene: TRBV5-1
len: 13
CDR3aa: CASKDGLRNTIYF
CDR3nt: TGCGCCAGCAAGGACGGACTGCGAAACACCATATATTTT

d_gene: -
abundance: -
j_gene: TRBJ1-1
v_gene: TRBV7-3
len: 13
CDR3aa: CASSVTGNTEAFF
CDR3nt: TGTGCCAGCAGCGTAACAGGGAACACTGAAGCTTTCTTT

d_gene: -
abundance: -
j_gene: TRBJ2-5
v_gene: TRBV6-2/TRBV6-3
len: 11
CDR3aa: CASSSQETQYF
CDR3nt: TGTGCCAGCAGTTCGCAAGAGACCCAGTACTTC